This TCR beta chain was found in a study of blood T cell repertoires in COVID-19. Study-wide background: The cDNA or gDNA used as material had been derived from T cells, B-cell-depleted T cells, or PBMCs.

In the source study's methods: Reference gene primers were amplified, and this amplification served to estimate nucleated cell counts. Generated by immunoSEQ multiplex PCR, the TCRdb table keeps only in-frame clones and is missing some. Clone size and V and J calls were adopted from that table, with D and trimming inferred from the DNA. The table includes about 200,000 clones, 65% to 85% detected once. Comment on this clone: This sample also contains other DNA sequences that code for the same CDR3.

The CDR3 runs 14 residues. Germline V gene sequence: CDR1 MNHEY, CDR2 SVGAGI. Between the trimmed V and J ends, which lost 0 bases and 2 bases, there was a span of 8 bases. The chain joins TRBV6-5 to TRBJ2-7; no firm D call. What was sequenced was peripheral blood. This receptor was identified in a woman older than 75 with acute or convalescent COVID-19. The CDR3 loop reads CASSYSDRAYEQYF. The DNA for the CDR3 is TGTGCCAGCAGTTACTCCGACCGGGCCTACGAGCAGTACTTC.